This T cell receptor (beta chain) originates from a study of T cell responses to AZD1222 COVID-19 vaccine. TCRdb's table, derived via immunoSEQ multiplex PCR, lists solely in-frame clones and lacks some. The data contain 100,000 to 150,000 clones, about 88% of them seen just once; the ten biggest clones take up 7.6%. Broader study findings: The donor cohort was predominantly white British with a female majority, and clonal diversity may have been underestimated.

Details on this clone: The antigen remains undetermined.

The clonotype was recovered from an adult in good health. The source material was peripheral blood, sampled on day 0 of AZD1222 vaccination.

The CDR3 region is CASSFRRASEQYF. CDR3 DNA: TGTGCCAGCAGTTTTAGGAGGGCTTCCGAGCAGTACTTC. The chain uses TRBV27 and TRBJ2-7; D might be TRBD2 (6 bases). V shed 3 bases and J shed 6 bases, with 12 bases lying between them. The V gene's germline CDR1 is MNHEY and CDR2 SMNVEV (reference sequence). The CDR3 has 13 residues.